This TCR beta chain was identified during a study of T cells in Graves' hyperthyroidism and ophthalmopathy. It was RNA transcripts that yielded the amplified TCR beta CDR3 regions. TCR CDR3 underwent first-round RT-PCR with the HTBI primer set. Using its own MiXCR run on the multiplex PCR reads, TCRdb lists one record per CDR3 protein. The sample has a few hundred thousand distinct CDR3 sequences; over 45% are singletons. This clonotype occurred once. Its antigen is unknown. Researchers barred patients who had uncontrolled infection, other autoimmune disease, pregnancy or lactation. On the basis of clinical symptoms, serum thyroxine and TRAb, thyroid ultrasound and orbital computed tomography, diagnoses were made. General study findings and limits: Ophthalmopathy was model-predicted a median roughly 6.2 months pre-onset. Most thyroid-expanded clonotypes above 0.001 were also found in blood.

V was trimmed by 6 bases and J by 2 bases, leaving 17 bases between them. Germline lookup yields CDR1 LNHDA and CDR2 SQIVND (reference sequence). The CDR3 is made up of 16 amino acids. The chain employs TRBV19 and TRBJ1-5, with D maybe TRBD1 (6 bases). Material: peripheral blood or thyroid tissue (not recorded which). The clonotype was recovered from an adult woman with Graves' disease, either hyperthyroidism or ophthalmopathy (not recorded which). In nucleotides, the CDR3 is TGTGCCAGTAGCCCGGGGGGCATATACGGCAATCAGCCCCAGCATTTT. Translating gives CASSPGGIYGNQPQHF.